The rows below give T cell receptor beta chains drawn from one sample of a study of T cells in Graves' hyperthyroidism and ophthalmopathy. TCRdb reprocessed the multiplex PCR reads with MiXCR, giving one entry per CDR3 protein. The sample has 500,000 to 600,000 distinct CDR3 sequences; more than 45% are singletons. Material: peripheral blood or thyroid tissue (not recorded which). The receptors shown here come from a woman between 18 and 29 years old with Graves' hyperthyroidism. Both conserved end residues are part of each CDR3. A D gene is named only where the DNA matches it firmly. Some rows have no size entry. The others give once, few or many, or a class for an expanded clone.

j_gene | d_gene | v_gene | abundance | CDR3aa | CDR3nt
TRBJ2-7 | . | TRBV6-5 | many | CASSYTGSTYEQYF | TGTGCCAGCAGTTACACGGGCTCGACCTACGAGCAGTACTTC
TRBJ2-4 | TRBD2 | TRBV20-1 | . | CSASGTSPNIQYF | TGCAGTGCTAGCGGGACTAGCCCGAACATTCAGTACTTC
TRBJ2-5 | TRBD1 | TRBV7-9 | many | CASSSPTTGGRETQYF | TGTGCCAGCAGCTCCCCCACGACAGGGGGGAGGGAGACCCAGTACTTC
TRBJ1-5 | . | TRBV27 | . | CASSLFGQPQHF | TGTGCCAGCAGTTTATTTGGTCAGCCCCAGCATTTT
TRBJ1-1 | TRBD1 | TRBV19 | many | CASSIPGTGVNTEAFF | TGTGCCAGTAGTATACCCGGGACAGGGGTGAACACTGAAGCTTTCTTT
TRBJ2-7 | TRBD2 | TRBV29-1 | . | CSSLVLAGVIYEQYF | TGCAGCAGCTTAGTCCTAGCGGGAGTCATCTACGAGCAGTACTTC
TRBJ2-7 | . | TRBV2 | many | CASSELIGIYEQYF | TGTGCCAGCAGTGAATTAATAGGGATCTACGAGCAGTACTTC
TRBJ2-6 | TRBD1 | TRBV6-4 | . | CASSPTGVDRESGANVLTF | TGTGCCAGCAGTCCTACAGGGGTGGACAGGGAGTCTGGGGCCAACGTCCTGACTTTC
TRBJ2-2 | . | TRBV7-9 | . | CASSPPEGIEDTGELFF | TGTGCCAGCAGCCCGCCGGAGGGGATTGAAGACACCGGGGAGCTGTTTTTT
TRBJ2-5 | TRBD2 | TRBV7-3 | . | CASSLVGAGEETQYF | TGTGCCAGCAGCTTGGTTGGAGCGGGAGAAGAGACCCAGTACTTC
TRBJ2-7 | . | TRBV15 | many | CATSRAGNSYEQYF | TGTGCCACCAGCAGAGCAGGGAATTCCTACGAGCAGTACTTC
TRBJ2-7 | . | TRBV12-3/TRBV12-4 | once | CASSSGGFGVEQYF | TGTGCCAGCAGTTCAGGGGGGTTCGGCGTCGAGCAGTACTTC
TRBJ1-3 | . | TRBV5-6 | few | CASSFRASTGSSGNTIYF | TGTGCCAGCAGCTTTAGGGCATCGACAGGATCCTCTGGAAACACCATATATTTT
TRBJ1-1 | . | TRBV10-2 | many | CASSDDRMNTEAFF | TGCGCCAGCAGTGATGACAGAATGAACACTGAAGCTTTCTTT
TRBJ2-7 | . | TRBV7-2 | . | CASSSDGLSFSYKQYF | TGTGCCAGCAGCTCAGACGGACTATCGTTCTCCTACAAGCAGTACTTC
TRBJ2-7 | TRBD2 | TRBV10-3 | . | CAVADRGTSVPEQYF | TGTGCCGTTGCGGATAGAGGGACTAGTGTCCCCGAGCAGTACTTC
TRBJ2-7 | TRBD2 | TRBV2 | . | CASRDETSGRVNEQYF | TGTGCCAGCAGGGACGAGACTAGCGGGAGGGTGAACGAGCAGTACTTC
TRBJ1-4 | . | TRBV15 | . | CATSREVGVEKLFF | TGTGCCACCAGCAGAGAAGTAGGGGTGGAAAAACTGTTTTTT
TRBJ1-5 | TRBD1 | TRBV6-6 | many | CASSHQTGGVGYF | TGTGCCAGCAGTCACCAGACAGGGGGCGTTGGGTATTTT
TRBJ2-7 | . | TRBV29-1 | . | CRPQGSYEQYF | TGCAGACCTCAGGGGTCCTACGAGCAGTACTTC
TRBJ2-7 | TRBD2 | TRBV5-1 | many | CASTVAGVKGEQYF | TGCGCCAGCACTGTAGCGGGAGTTAAAGGCGAGCAGTACTTC
TRBJ1-6 | . | TRBV10-2 | many | CASADRDNSPLHF | TGCGCCAGCGCTGACAGAGATAATTCACCCCTCCACTTT
TRBJ2-2 | . | TRBV5-8 | . | CASSPGSCFF | .
TRBJ1-5 | . | TRBV19 | . | CASSIVGGDGNQPQHF | TGTGCCAGTAGTATAGTCGGGGGAGATGGCAATCAGCCCCAGCATTTT
TRBJ1-4 | TRBD1 | TRBV14 | many | CASSQITGQNEKLFF | TGTGCCAGCAGCCAAATCACGGGACAGAATGAAAAACTGTTTTTT
TRBJ2-7 | TRBD1 | TRBV29-1 | . | CSLAGQETYEQYF | TGCAGCTTGGCCGGACAGGAGACCTACGAGCAGTACTTC
TRBJ1-2 | TRBD1 | TRBV20-1 | . | CSVAGTVLGYTF | TGCAGTGTTGCCGGGACAGTATTAGGCTACACCTTC
TRBJ2-3 | TRBD2 | TRBV10-1 | few | CASSPSGSSTDTQYF | TGCGCCAGCAGCCCAAGCGGGAGCTCAACAGATACGCAGTATTTT
TRBJ2-5 | TRBD2 | TRBV24-1 | many | CATGAGGGEETQYF | TGTGCCACAGGAGCGGGAGGTGGGGAAGAGACCCAGTACTTC
TRBJ1-4 | . | TRBV4-1 | many | CASSQAGEKLFF | TGTGCCAGCAGCCAAGCCGGGGAAAAACTGTTTTTT
TRBJ2-1 | . | TRBV29-1 | . | CSVVLEGLSYNEQFF | TGCAGCGTTGTTTTAGAGGGCCTATCCTACAATGAGCAGTTCTTC
TRBJ2-5 | TRBD2 | TRBV5-1 | . | CASSLAPGGRETQYF | TGCGCCAGCAGCTTGGCCCCGGGAGGGAGGGAGACCCAGTACTTC
TRBJ1-1 | . | TRBV19 | many | CASSVSPGSSEAFF | TGTGCCAGTAGTGTATCGCCAGGGTCCTCTGAAGCTTTCTTT
TRBJ1-1 | . | TRBV25-1 | many | CASSSPLLLMNGRAFF | TGTGCCAGCAGTTCTCCCCTGTTGTTGATGAACGGTCGAGCTTTCTTT
TRBJ2-7 | . | TRBV5-1 | many | CASSLGLGGEQYF | TGCGCCAGCAGCTTGGGCCTGGGCGGCGAGCAGTACTTC
TRBJ2-7 | . | TRBV19 | many | CASAQGRYEQYF | TGTGCCAGTGCACAGGGGAGGTACGAGCAGTACTTC
TRBJ1-1 | . | TRBV18 | many | CASSPGVGTEAFF | TGTGCCAGCTCACCGGGGGTGGGCACTGAAGCTTTCTTT
TRBJ2-7 | . | TRBV7-9 | many | CASSFNPHAYEQYF | TGTGCCAGCAGCTTCAACCCACATGCCTACGAGCAGTACTTC
TRBJ1-1 | TRBD1 | TRBV25-1 | . | CASSEPGQGTEAFF | TGTGCCAGCAGTGAACCAGGACAGGGGACCGAAGCTTTCTTT
TRBJ1-2 | . | TRBV5-4 | . | CASSLAESRGGFGNYGYTF | TGTGCCAGCAGCTTGGCCGAGAGCAGAGGGGGATTCGGCAACTATGGCTACACCTTC
TRBJ2-1 | TRBD2 | TRBV29-1 | . | CSVALWTSAQEQFF | TGCAGCGTTGCTCTCTGGACTAGCGCTCAAGAGCAGTTCTTC
TRBJ2-1 | . | TRBV20-1 | . | CSAVQGPEQFF | TGCAGTGCCGTGCAGGGGCCTGAGCAGTTCTTC